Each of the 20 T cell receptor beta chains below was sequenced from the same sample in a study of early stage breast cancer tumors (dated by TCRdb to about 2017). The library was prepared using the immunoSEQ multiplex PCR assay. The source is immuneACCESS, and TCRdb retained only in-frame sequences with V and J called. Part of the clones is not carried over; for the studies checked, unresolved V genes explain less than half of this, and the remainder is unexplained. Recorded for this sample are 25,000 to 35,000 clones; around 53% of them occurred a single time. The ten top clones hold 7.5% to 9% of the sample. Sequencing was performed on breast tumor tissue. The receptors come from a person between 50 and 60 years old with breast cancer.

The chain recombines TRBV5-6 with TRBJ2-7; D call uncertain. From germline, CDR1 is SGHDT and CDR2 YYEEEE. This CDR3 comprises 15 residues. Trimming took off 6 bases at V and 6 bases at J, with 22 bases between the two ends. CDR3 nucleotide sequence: TGTGCCAGCACCTGGGGTGCGCGCCTCCTAAGCGAGCAGTACTTC. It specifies CASTWGARLLSEQYF.

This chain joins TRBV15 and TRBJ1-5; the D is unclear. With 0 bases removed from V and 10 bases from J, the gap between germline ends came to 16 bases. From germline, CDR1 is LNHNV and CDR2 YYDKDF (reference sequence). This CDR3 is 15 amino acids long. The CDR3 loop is CATSRDGSGLYPQHF. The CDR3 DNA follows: TGTGCCACCAGCAGAGATGGCTCGGGGTTATATCCCCAGCATTTT. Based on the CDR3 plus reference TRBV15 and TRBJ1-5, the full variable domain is DAMVIQNPRYQVTQFGKPVTLSCSQTLNHNVMYWYQQKSSQAPKLLFHYYDKDFNNEADTPDNFQSRRPNTSFCFLDIRSPGLGDTAMYLCATSRDGSGLYPQHFGDGTRLSIL.

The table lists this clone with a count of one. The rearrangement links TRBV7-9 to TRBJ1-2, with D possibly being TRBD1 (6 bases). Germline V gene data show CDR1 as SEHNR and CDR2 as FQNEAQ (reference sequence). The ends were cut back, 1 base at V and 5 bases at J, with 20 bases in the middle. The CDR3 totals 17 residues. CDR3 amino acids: CASSLVSGGGGLYGYTF. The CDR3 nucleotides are TGTGCCAGCAGCTTAGTGTCAGGAGGAGGGGGGCTATATGGCTACACCTTC. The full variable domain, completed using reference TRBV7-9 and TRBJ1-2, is DTGVSQNPRHKITKRGQNVTFRCDPISEHNRLYWYRQTLGQGPEFLTYFQNEAQLEKSRLLSDRFSAERPKGSFSTLEIQRTEQGDSAMYLCASSLVSGGGGLYGYTFGSGTRLTVV.

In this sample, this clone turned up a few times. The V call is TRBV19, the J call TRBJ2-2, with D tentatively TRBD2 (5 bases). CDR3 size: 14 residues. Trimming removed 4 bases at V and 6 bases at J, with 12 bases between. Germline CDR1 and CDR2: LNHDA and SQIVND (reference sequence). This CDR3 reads CASSNQDGAGELFF. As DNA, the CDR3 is TGTGCCAGTAGTAACCAGGACGGGGCCGGGGAGCTGTTTTTT.

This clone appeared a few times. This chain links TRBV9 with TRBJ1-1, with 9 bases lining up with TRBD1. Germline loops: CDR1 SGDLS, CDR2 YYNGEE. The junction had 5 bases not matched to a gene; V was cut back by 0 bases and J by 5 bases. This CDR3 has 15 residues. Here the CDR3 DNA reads TGTGCCAGCAGCGTAGCAGGACAGGGGTTGACTGAAGCTTTCTTT. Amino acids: CASSVAGQGLTEAFF.

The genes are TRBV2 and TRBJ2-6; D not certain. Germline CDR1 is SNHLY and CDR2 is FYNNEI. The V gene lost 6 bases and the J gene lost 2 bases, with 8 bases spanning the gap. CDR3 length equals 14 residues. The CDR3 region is CASRGSTGANVLTF. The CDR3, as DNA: TGTGCCAGCAGGGGCAGTACTGGGGCCAACGTCCTGACTTTC.

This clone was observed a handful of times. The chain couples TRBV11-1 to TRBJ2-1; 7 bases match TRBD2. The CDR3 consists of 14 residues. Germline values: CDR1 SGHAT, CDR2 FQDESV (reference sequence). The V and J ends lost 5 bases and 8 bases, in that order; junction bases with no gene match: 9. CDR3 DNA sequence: TGTGCCAGCAGCCCAACACGGGGGGACGATGAGCAGTTCTTC. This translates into CASSPTRGDDEQFF.

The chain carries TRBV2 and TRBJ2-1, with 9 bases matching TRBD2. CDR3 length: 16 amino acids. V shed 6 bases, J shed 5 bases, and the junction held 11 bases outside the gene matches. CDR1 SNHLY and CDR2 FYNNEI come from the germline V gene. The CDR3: CASRSPGTSRHNEQFF. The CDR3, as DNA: TGTGCCAGCAGGTCCCCCGGGACTAGCAGGCACAATGAGCAGTTCTTC.

This CDR3 reads CASSQDRDNPYNEQFF. CDR3 coding DNA: TGCGCCAGCAGCCAAGATCGGGATAACCCGTACAATGAGCAGTTCTTC. This chain connects TRBV4-3 to TRBJ2-1; a weak D match, TRBD2 (5 bases). Germline V gene data show CDR1 as LGHNA and CDR2 as YSLEER. The germline V and J ends were trimmed by 0 bases and 4 bases, with 13 bases remaining between them. This CDR3 spans 16 amino acids.

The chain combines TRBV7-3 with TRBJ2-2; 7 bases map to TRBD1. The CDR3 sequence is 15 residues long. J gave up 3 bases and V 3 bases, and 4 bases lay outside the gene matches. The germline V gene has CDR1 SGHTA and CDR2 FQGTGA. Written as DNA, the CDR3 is TGTGCCAGCAGCTTCAACCAGGGGGACACCGGGGAGCTGTTTTTT. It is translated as CASSFNQGDTGELFF.

CDR3 loop: CASSFRSGGSYEQYF. As DNA, the CDR3 is TGTGCCAGCAGTTTCCGGTCGGGGGGCTCCTACGAGCAGTACTTC. V gene TRBV27 combines with J gene TRBJ2-7; 7 bases map to TRBD2. Germline CDR1 MNHEY, CDR2 SMNVEV (reference sequence). Unmatched junction bases numbered 5, after V lost 3 bases and J lost 0 bases. The CDR3 runs to 15 residues.

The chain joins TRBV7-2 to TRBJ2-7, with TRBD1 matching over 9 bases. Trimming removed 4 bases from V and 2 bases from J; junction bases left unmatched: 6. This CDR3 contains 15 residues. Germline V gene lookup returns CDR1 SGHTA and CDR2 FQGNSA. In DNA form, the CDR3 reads TGTGCCAGCAGCTACCGGGACAGGGAAGCCTACGAGCAGTACTTC. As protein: CASSYRDREAYEQYF.

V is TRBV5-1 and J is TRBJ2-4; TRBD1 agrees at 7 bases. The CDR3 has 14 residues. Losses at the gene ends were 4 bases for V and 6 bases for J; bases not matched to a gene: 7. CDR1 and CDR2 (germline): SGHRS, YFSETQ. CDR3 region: CASSAQGVVNIQYF. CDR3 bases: TGCGCCAGCAGCGCCCAGGGGGTTGTAAACATTCAGTACTTC.

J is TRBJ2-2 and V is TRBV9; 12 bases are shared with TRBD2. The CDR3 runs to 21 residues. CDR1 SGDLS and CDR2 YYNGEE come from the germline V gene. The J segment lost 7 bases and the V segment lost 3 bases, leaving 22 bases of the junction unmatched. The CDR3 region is CASSAVLQHSGLAGLSGELFF. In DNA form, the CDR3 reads TGTGCCAGCAGCGCTGTATTGCAGCACTCAGGACTAGCGGGATTGAGCGGGGAGCTGTTTTTT.

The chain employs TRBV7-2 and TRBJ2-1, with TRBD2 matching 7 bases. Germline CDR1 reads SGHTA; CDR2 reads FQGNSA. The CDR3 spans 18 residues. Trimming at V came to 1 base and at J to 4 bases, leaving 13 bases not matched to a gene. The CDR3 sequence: CASSLGPRYGRLYNEQFF. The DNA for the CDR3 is TGTGCCAGCAGCTTAGGACCCCGCTACGGGAGGTTGTACAATGAGCAGTTCTTC.

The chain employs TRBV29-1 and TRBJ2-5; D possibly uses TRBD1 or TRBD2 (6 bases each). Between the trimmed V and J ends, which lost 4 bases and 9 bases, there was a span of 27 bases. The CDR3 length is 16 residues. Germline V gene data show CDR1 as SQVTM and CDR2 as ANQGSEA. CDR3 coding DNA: TGCAGCGTTGGGGGGGCAGGCACCGCGAAAAAGAAGGCCCAGTACTTC. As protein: CSVGGAGTAKKKAQYF.

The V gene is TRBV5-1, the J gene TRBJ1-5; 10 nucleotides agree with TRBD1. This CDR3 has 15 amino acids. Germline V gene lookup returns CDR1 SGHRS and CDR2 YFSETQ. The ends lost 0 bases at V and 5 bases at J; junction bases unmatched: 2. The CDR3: CASSLGQGADQPQHF. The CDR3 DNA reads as TGCGCCAGCAGCTTGGGACAGGGGGCGGATCAGCCCCAGCATTTT. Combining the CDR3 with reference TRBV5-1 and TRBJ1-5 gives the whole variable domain KAGVTQTPRYLIKTRGQQVTLSCSPISGHRSVSWYQQTPGQGLQFLFEYFSETQRNKGNFPGRFSGRQFSNSRSEMNVSTLELGDSALYLCASSLGQGADQPQHFGDGTRLSIL.

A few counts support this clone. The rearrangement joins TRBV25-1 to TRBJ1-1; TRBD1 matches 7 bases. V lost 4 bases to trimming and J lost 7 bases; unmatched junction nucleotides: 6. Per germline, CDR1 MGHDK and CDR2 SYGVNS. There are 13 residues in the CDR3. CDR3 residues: CASSGDSKFEAFF. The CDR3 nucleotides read TGTGCCAGCAGTGGGGACAGTAAATTTGAAGCTTTCTTT.

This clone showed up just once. This CDR3 is CASSTSGAARTEAFF. The CDR3 nucleotides are TGTGCCAGCAGCACAAGTGGTGCAGCTAGAACTGAAGCTTTCTTT. This chain uses TRBV7-8 with TRBJ1-1, with no clear D. There are 15 residues in the CDR3. Germline-derived CDR1 and CDR2 are SGHVS and FQNEAQ. Trimming took off 5 bases at V and 5 bases at J, with 18 bases between the two ends.

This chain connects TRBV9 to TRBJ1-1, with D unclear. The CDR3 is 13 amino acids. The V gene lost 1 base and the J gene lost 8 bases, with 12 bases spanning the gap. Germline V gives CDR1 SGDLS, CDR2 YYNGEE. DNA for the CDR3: TGTGCCAGCAGCGTATTGATAGGATCCGAAGCTTTCTTT. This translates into CASSVLIGSEAFF.